This entry lists 32 T cell receptor beta chains sequenced from one sample in a study of PD-1 blockade in classical Hodgkin lymphoma. Each patient's relapse followed autologous stem cell transplantation, and brentuximab vedotin exposure varied. This table comes from immunoSEQ multiplex PCR, and its TCRdb copy is limited to in-frame clones, with some not included. Here the sample spans fewer than 30,000 clones, under 85% being singletons. The material was peripheral blood mononuclear cells (PBMCs), obtained before the second cycle of nivolumab. The receptor set was obtained from a human donor with classical Hodgkin lymphoma.

J is TRBJ1-1 and V is TRBV2; D is possibly TRBD1 (6 bases). Germline loops: CDR1 SNHLY, CDR2 FYNNEI. Trimming took off 8 bases at V and 4 bases at J, with 14 bases between the two ends. This CDR3 region has 13 residues. In DNA, the CDR3 is TGTGCCAGCTACAGGGATGAGGGCACTGAAGCTTTCTTT. Protein product: CASYRDEGTEAFF.

The chain combines TRBV10-3 with TRBJ1-2; 8 bases are a match to TRBD1. From germline, CDR1 is ENHRY and CDR2 SYGVKD. The CDR3 has 14 amino acids. V dropped 1 base and J dropped 6; count of bases not matched to a gene: 4. The CDR3 region is CAISEFTGGDGYTF. For the CDR3, the DNA is TGTGCCATCAGTGAGTTCACAGGGGGAGATGGCTACACCTTC.

CDR3 amino acids: CASSQTSLFSYEQYF. The CDR3 DNA is TGTGCCAGCAGCCAGACTAGCCTTTTCTCCTACGAGCAGTACTTC. The V gene is TRBV14, the J gene TRBJ2-7; 7 nucleotides agree with TRBD2. The CDR3 covers 15 residues. The junction had 5 bases not matched to a gene; V was cut back by 3 bases and J by 0 bases. Germline CDR1 is SGHDN and CDR2 is FVKESK.

This clone came up a few times. The V gene is TRBV29-1, the J gene TRBJ1-2; the D is unclear. The V and J ends lost 3 bases and 2 bases respectively, with 13 bases between them. This CDR3 has 14 amino acids. Germline assignment: CDR1 SQVTM and CDR2 ANQGSEA. The CDR3 reads CSVDLSDTNYGYTF. Written as DNA, the CDR3 is TGCAGCGTTGATTTATCGGATACCAACTATGGCTACACCTTC.

The chain recombines TRBV5-5 with TRBJ1-2; a weak D match, TRBD1 (6 bases). Per the germline V gene, CDR1 is SGHKS and CDR2 is YYEKEE (reference sequence). This CDR3 is built from 13 residues. V lost 1 base, J lost 4 bases, and 8 bases lay in between. The CDR3 here is CASSLSQGYGYTF. In DNA, the CDR3 is TGTGCCAGCAGCTTGTCACAGGGCTATGGCTACACCTTC.

This clone has only a few counts. V usage is TRBV5-1 and J usage is TRBJ2-3; D may match TRBD1 or TRBD2 (5 bases each). Per the germline V gene, CDR1 is SGHRS and CDR2 is YFSETQ. Trimming removed 0 bases from V and 2 bases from J, with 13 bases in between. This CDR3 has 16 residues. The CDR3 protein is CASSLALATDTDTQYF. The CDR3 DNA follows: TGCGCCAGCAGCTTGGCCTTAGCGACAGACACAGATACGCAGTATTTT.

In this sample, this clone turned up a few times. This chain joins TRBV29-1 and TRBJ2-4; D may be TRBD1 (6 bases). The germline gives CDR1 SQVTM, CDR2 ANQGSEA. The CDR3 totals 14 residues. V was pared by 3 bases and J by 7 bases, with 16 bases between. CDR3 residues: CSVDGPQGLNIQYF. The CDR3 bases are TGCAGCGTTGATGGCCCTCAGGGGTTGAACATTCAGTACTTC.

This clone was detected only once. This chain connects TRBV9 to TRBJ2-7; 11 bases line up with TRBD1. Germline-derived CDR1 and CDR2 are SGDLS and YYNGEE. The CDR3 loop spans 15 amino acids. The V and J ends lost 4 bases and 2 bases, in that order; junction bases with no gene match: 5. In nucleotides, the CDR3 is TGTGCCAGCAGCCATCCGGGACAGGGGGCCTACGAGCAGTACTTC. Protein sequence: CASSHPGQGAYEQYF.

V and J are TRBV25-1 and TRBJ1-1, with TRBD1 identical over 10 bases. The V gene's germline CDR1 is MGHDK and CDR2 SYGVNS. CDR3 length: 16 amino acids. V lost 3 bases, J lost 7 bases, and 11 bases stayed unmatched. CDR3 bases: TGTGCCAGCAGTGATACCGTTTCCGGGACAGGGGTTGAAGCTTTCTTT. It is translated as CASSDTVSGTGVEAFF.

The CDR3 loop reads CATSGGGGETQYF. In nucleotides, the CDR3 is TGTGCCACCAGCGGCGGAGGGGGAGAGACCCAGTACTTC. The rearrangement uses TRBV15 and TRBJ2-5, with D possibly called TRBD1 or TRBD2 (6 bases each). V shed 5 bases and J shed 4 bases, with 11 bases lying between them. CDR3 length: 13 residues. CDR1 is LNHNV and CDR2 is YYDKDF in the germline V gene (reference sequence).

The V call is TRBV15, the J call TRBJ1-3; 8 nucleotides match TRBD1. The junction had 7 bases not matched to a gene; V was cut back by 0 bases and J by 3 bases. The CDR3 has 17 residues. Germline loops: CDR1 LNHNV, CDR2 YYDKDF (reference sequence). CDR3 DNA sequence: TGTGCCACCAGCAGAGATTGGACAGGGAGATTTGGAAACACCATATATTTT. Protein sequence: CATSRDWTGRFGNTIYF.

The rearrangement joins TRBV4-2 to TRBJ2-1; TRBD2 aligns across 11 bases. The trim removed 5 bases at V and 10 bases at J, leaving 13 bases unmatched. The germline CDR1 and CDR2 sequences are LGHNA and YNFKEQ. CDR3 length: 16 residues. As DNA, the CDR3 is TGTGCCAGCAGCAGGGCGATAGCGGGGGGGCCATCCGAGCAGTTCTTC. Encoded protein: CASSRAIAGGPSEQFF.

This chain connects TRBV6-5 to TRBJ1-6; D remains unclear. This CDR3 is built from 15 residues. The V end was cut by 0 bases, the J end by 8 bases, with 11 bases between. Germline lookup yields CDR1 MNHEY and CDR2 SVGAGI. The chain's CDR3 is CASSYSRVMDSPLHF. CDR3 in DNA: TGTGCCAGCAGTTACTCGAGAGTGATGGATTCACCCCTCCACTTT.

The J gene is TRBJ1-6, the V gene TRBV9; D ambiguous. This CDR3 spans 13 amino acids. CDR1 and CDR2 from the germline V gene are SGDLS and YYNGEE. Between the trimmed V and J ends, which lost 2 bases and 10 bases, there was a span of 10 bases. CDR3 in DNA: TGTGCCAGCAGCGTCCAGCGAGGATCACCCCTCCACTTT. This encodes CASSVQRGSPLHF. The whole variable domain, remainder taken from reference TRBV9 and TRBJ1-6, is DSGVTQTPKHLITATGQRVTLRCSPRSGDLSVYWYQQSLDQGLQFLIQYYNGEERAKGNILERFSAQQFPDLHSELNLSSLELGDSALYFCASSVQRGSPLHFGNGTRLTVT.

The chain employs TRBV4-2 and TRBJ2-7, with a weak D call TRBD2 (7 bases). From germline, CDR1 is LGHNA and CDR2 YNFKEQ. The V end lost 0 bases, the J end lost 4 bases, and 16 bases lay between the germline ends. The CDR3 length is 16 residues. The DNA for the CDR3 is TGTGCCAGCAGCCAAGAGGTGCAAGGGGGGGCGTACGAGCAGTACTTC. Encoded protein: CASSQEVQGGAYEQYF.

This clone was observed once. The chain recombines TRBV9 with TRBJ2-5, with TRBD2 matching 8 bases. The V segment lost 0 bases and the J segment 2 bases; nucleotides outside the gene matches: 12. Germline V gene sequence: CDR1 SGDLS, CDR2 YYNGEE. The CDR3 spans 18 residues. This chain's CDR3 is CASSVGAGASGPQETQYF. The CDR3 bases are TGTGCCAGCAGCGTAGGGGCGGGGGCTAGCGGGCCACAAGAGACCCAGTACTTC.

This chain joins TRBV28 and TRBJ2-7; D is undetermined. CDR3 size: 14 residues. V was clipped by 2 bases and J by 12 bases, with 20 bases between them. CDR1 is MDHEN and CDR2 is SYDVKM in the germline V gene. The CDR3 DNA reads as TGTGCCAGCAGTTTACCAACCGAGGACGTCCCCTGGTACTTC. Translation gives CASSLPTEDVPWYF.

The V and J genes are TRBV5-1 and TRBJ1-2; 7 nucleotides align to TRBD1. The junction had 6 bases not matched to a gene; V was cut back by 0 bases and J by 4 bases. Germline V gene data show CDR1 as SGHRS and CDR2 as YFSETQ. CDR3 size: 15 residues. The DNA for the CDR3 is TGCGCCAGCAGCTTGGGACAGGGACCATCCTATGGCTACACCTTC. The encoded protein is CASSLGQGPSYGYTF.

V is TRBV27 and J is TRBJ2-1; D might be TRBD2 (7 bases). V dropped 6 bases and J dropped 4 bases, with 13 bases sitting between them. Germline V gene lookup returns CDR1 MNHEY and CDR2 SMNVEV (reference sequence). CDR3 length equals 14 residues. The CDR3 region is CASRGGAPYNEQFF. In DNA form, the CDR3 reads TGTGCCAGCAGAGGGGGGGCGCCTTACAATGAGCAGTTCTTC.

The chain has TRBV27 and TRBJ1-2; D remains ambiguous. This CDR3 is built from 13 residues. Trimming removed 4 bases at V and 8 bases at J, with 14 bases between. Germline-derived CDR1 and CDR2 are MNHEY and SMNVEV (reference sequence). The CDR3 DNA reads TGTGCCAGCAGTTCACTCGACCCGGACGGCTACACCTTC. This sequence encodes CASSSLDPDGYTF.

This clone has just one count. The V call is TRBV18, the J call TRBJ2-2, with D possibly matching TRBD1 (5 bases). CDR1 and CDR2 (germline): KGHSH, LQKENI. V lost 3 bases, J lost 4 bases, and 9 bases lay in between. There are 14 residues in the CDR3. CDR3 DNA sequence: TGTGCCAGCTCACCGCAGGGTTCCACCGGGGAGCTGTTTTTT. As protein: CASSPQGSTGELFF.

The chain carries TRBV29-1 and TRBJ2-3; D is unclear. CDR1 is SQVTM and CDR2 is ANQGSEA in the germline V gene. CDR3 length: 14 residues. V was trimmed by 4 bases and J by 4 bases, leaving 15 bases between them. DNA for the CDR3: TGCAGCGTTGGACCCCTTCGGGCTTCAGATACGCAGTATTTT. It yields the protein CSVGPLRASDTQYF.

This clone was found a few times. The genes are TRBV27 and TRBJ2-7; D unclear. V was clipped by 4 bases and J by 12 bases, with 22 bases between them. The CDR3 has 14 amino acids. CDR1 is MNHEY and CDR2 is SMNVEV in the germline V gene (reference sequence). The CDR3 reads CASSSTARIPKGYF. CDR3 nucleotide sequence: TGTGCCAGCAGTTCGACTGCAAGGATACCCAAAGGGTACTTC.

To note about this clone: Relative to the germline gene, one junction end is altered; a read error may explain this. The rearrangement uses TRBV18 and TRBJ2-7, with 7 bases identical to TRBD1. Germline V gives CDR1 KGHSH, CDR2 LQKENI. The CDR3 length is 14 residues. The chain's CDR3 is CASSPNIRDSGWDF. The CDR3 DNA reads TGTGCCAGCTCACCTAATATTCGGGACAGCGGCTGGGACTTC.

The V and J genes are TRBV4-2 and TRBJ2-3; the D call may be TRBD1 or TRBD2 (5 bases each). V was pared by 4 bases and J by 6 bases, with 17 bases between. This CDR3 spans 15 amino acids. Germline loops: CDR1 LGHNA, CDR2 YNFKEQ. For the CDR3, the DNA is TGTGCCAGCAGCCCCTTCCCCGGGGCAGTGGATACGCAGTATTTT. This codes for CASSPFPGAVDTQYF.

The chain recombines TRBV7-3 with TRBJ2-3; no firm D call. Germline CDR1 and CDR2: SGHTA and FQGTGA. V was cut by 2 bases and J by 2 bases, with 5 bases left in between. The CDR3 has 13 amino acids. CDR3 coding DNA: TGTGCCAGCAGCTTAGCGGTCACAGATACGCAGTATTTT. Protein: CASSLAVTDTQYF.

The rearrangement links TRBV9 to TRBJ1-2, with D maybe TRBD1 (5 bases). V was shortened by 3 bases and J by 6 bases, with 21 bases between the two germline ends. Per the germline V gene, CDR1 is SGDLS and CDR2 is YYNGEE. The CDR3 consists of 16 residues. CDR3 nucleotides: TGTGCCAGCAGCGAAATCCCCCGGGGGGGTAATAATGGCTACACCTTC. Protein: CASSEIPRGGNNGYTF. The variable domain in full, completed from reference TRBV9 and TRBJ1-2, reads DSGVTQTPKHLITATGQRVTLRCSPRSGDLSVYWYQQSLDQGLQFLIQYYNGEERAKGNILERFSAQQFPDLHSELNLSSLELGDSALYFCASSEIPRGGNNGYTFGSGTRLTVV.

This sequence joins TRBV11-3 and TRBJ1-2, with no clear D. The CDR3 contains 14 residues. The V gene lost 3 bases and the J gene lost 8 bases, with 16 bases spanning the gap. CDR1 is SGHNT, CDR2 YENEEA, per germline. The CDR3 is CASSLGYPGGGYTF. The CDR3 DNA reads as TGTGCCAGCAGCTTGGGGTATCCAGGAGGAGGCTACACCTTC.

V usage is TRBV27 and J usage is TRBJ1-2; D uncertain. V was trimmed by 8 bases and J by 2 bases, leaving 12 bases between them. This CDR3 is built from 13 residues. CDR1 is MNHEY, CDR2 SMNVEV, per germline (reference sequence). In DNA form, the CDR3 reads TGTGCCAGCCGGGCGGACGGGAACTATGGCTACACCTTC. Translated, it gives CASRADGNYGYTF.

This clone was counted once. The chain couples TRBV7-2 to TRBJ1-1; D is perhaps TRBD1 (6 bases). The germline gives CDR1 SGHTA, CDR2 FQGNSA. Deletions cut 5 bases from V and 4 bases from J, with 14 bases between. CDR3 length equals 14 residues. CDR3 sequence: CASSPHAGATEAFF. The DNA for the CDR3 is TGTGCCAGCAGCCCCCACGCAGGGGCCACTGAAGCTTTCTTT.

This chain uses TRBV19 with TRBJ1-3; the D gene is possibly TRBD1 (5 bases). This CDR3 has 16 residues. Germline CDR1 reads LNHDA; CDR2 reads SQIVND (reference sequence). The ends were cut back, 4 bases at V and 3 bases at J, with 16 bases in the middle. The CDR3 is CASSTTGTLGGNTIYF. The CDR3 DNA reads as TGTGCCAGTAGTACCACCGGGACCTTAGGTGGAAACACCATATATTTT. The entire variable domain, with the rest obtained from reference TRBV19 and TRBJ1-3, is as follows: DGGITQSPKYLFRKEGQNVTLSCEQNLNHDAMYWYRQDPGQGLRLIYYSQIVNDFQKGDIAEGYSVSREKKESFPLTVTSAQKNPTAFYLCASSTTGTLGGNTIYFGEGSWLTVV.

This clone was counted a few times. The chain is built from TRBV5-1 and TRBJ2-3, with TRBD1 identical over 8 bases. The CDR3 is 16 residues long. The V and J ends lost 4 bases and 2 bases, in that order; junction bases with no gene match: 9. Germline CDR1 reads SGHRS; CDR2 reads YFSETQ. CDR3 residues: CASSPYQTGATDTQYF. The CDR3 DNA sequence: TGCGCCAGCAGCCCTTACCAGACAGGGGCCACAGATACGCAGTATTTT.